This paragraph covers one T cell receptor beta chain sequence. Its antigen is still unknown. Vbeta (60) and Jbeta (13) primers were used in the PCR. Some clones are missing from TCRdb's copy, which holds only in-frame ones; the method was immunoSEQ multiplex PCR. Among 150,000 to 200,000 clones, 84% were seen once, and the ten largest hold approximately 0.26%. This entry comes from a study of cytomegalovirus exposure and HLA in healthy donors. Study-wide results and limits: In a later analysis, at a false discovery rate of 0.05, approximately 15,000 TCR beta sequences matched HLA alleles. Among TCR sequences, most were rare, though some public TCRs appeared in many donors.

CDR3 length: 16 residues. The V end lost 10 bases, the J end lost 0 bases, and 19 bases lay between the germline ends. CDR1 SEHNR and CDR2 FQNEAQ come from the germline V gene (reference sequence). The chain employs TRBV7-9 and TRBJ1-3; D may be TRBD1 (6 bases). This sequence was found in a boy aged 10-17 years in good health and CMV-seronegative. Sequencing used PBMCs. The CDR3 bases are TGTGCCACCGGGCAGGGGCCCATACCCTCTGGAAACACCATATATTTT. As protein: CATGQGPIPSGNTIYF.